Shown below are 29 T cell receptor beta chains from a single sample sequenced in a study of cytomegalovirus exposure and HLA in healthy donors. PCR employed 60 Vbeta and 13 Jbeta primers. Produced via immunoSEQ multiplex PCR; TCRdb's table is partial and in-frame only. The data contain roughly 89,000 clones, around 81% of them singletons. Sequencing was carried out using PBMCs. The receptors stem from a young man in good health and CMV-seronegative.

This chain uses TRBV4-1 with TRBJ1-5, with a possible D match to TRBD1 (5 bases). V was cut by 0 bases and J by 3 bases, with 18 bases left in between. The CDR3 covers 18 residues. Germline assignment: CDR1 MGHRA and CDR2 YSYEKL. In DNA form, the CDR3 reads TGCGCCAGCAGCCAAGATCAAAGGGGCAGTAAACTCAATCAGCCCCAGCATTTT. Encoded protein: CASSQDQRGSKLNQPQHF.

V usage is TRBV19 and J usage is TRBJ2-1; TRBD1 agrees at 8 bases. This CDR3 region has 16 residues. The V and J ends lost 5 bases and 6 bases, in that order; junction bases with no gene match: 12. CDR1 is LNHDA, CDR2 SQIVND, per germline (reference sequence). The CDR3 coding sequence is TGTGCCAGTAGTGGGACAGGTCGTCTACCTGCCAATGAGCAGTTCTTC. Amino acids: CASSGTGRLPANEQFF.

The chain carries TRBV9 and TRBJ2-1; 9 nucleotides match TRBD1. From germline, CDR1 is SGDLS and CDR2 YYNGEE. CDR3 size: 15 residues. V trimming: 3 bases; J trimming: 9 bases; junction bases outside the gene matches: 10. CDR3 loop: CASSARSTGGGEQFF. CDR3 DNA sequence: TGTGCCAGCAGCGCCCGATCGACAGGGGGAGGTGAGCAGTTCTTC.

This clone turned up a few times. The chain uses TRBV19 and TRBJ2-3, with D perhaps TRBD2 (5 bases). Germline V lookup: CDR1 LNHDA, CDR2 SQIVND (reference sequence). The CDR3 is 15 residues long. V lost 4 bases, J lost 0 bases, and 11 bases lay in between. This chain's CDR3 is CASSTQRTSTDTQYF. The CDR3 DNA is TGTGCCAGTAGTACCCAGCGGACTAGCACAGATACGCAGTATTTT.

The rearrangement joins TRBV4-1 to TRBJ2-7, with D perhaps matching TRBD1 (6 bases). Germline CDR1 and CDR2: MGHRA and YSYEKL. The CDR3 runs to 13 residues. V gave up 1 base and J gave up 3 bases, with 7 bases separating them. The CDR3 spells CASSQGGGYEQYF. For the CDR3, the DNA is TGCGCCAGCAGCCAAGGAGGGGGCTACGAGCAGTACTTC.

This chain connects TRBV6-1 to TRBJ1-2; maybe TRBD1 (5 bases). CDR1 and CDR2 (germline): MNHNS, SASEGT. V gave up 6 bases and J gave up 0 bases, with 14 bases separating them. CDR3 length equals 15 residues. This CDR3 is CASRTEPRANYGYTF. The CDR3 region has the DNA TGTGCCAGCAGGACAGAACCCCGGGCTAACTATGGCTACACCTTC.

This chain uses TRBV18 with TRBJ2-1; D gene ambiguous. CDR1 and CDR2 from the germline V gene are KGHSH and LQKENI. V shed 1 base and J shed 5 bases, with 9 bases lying between them. This CDR3 contains 14 residues. CDR3 in amino acids: CASSPRARDNEQFF. The CDR3 coding sequence is TGTGCCAGCTCACCACGGGCCCGCGACAATGAGCAGTTCTTC.

V usage is TRBV18 and J usage is TRBJ1-1; D is unclear. V was pared by 1 base and J by 4 bases, with 16 bases between. Germline V gives CDR1 KGHSH, CDR2 LQKENI. The CDR3 length is 16 residues. The CDR3 sequence: CASSPLEAPGSTEAFF. In DNA, the CDR3 is TGTGCCAGCTCACCACTGGAAGCTCCGGGTAGCACTGAAGCTTTCTTT.

The CDR3 region is CASSPRRDSYGYTF. CDR3 DNA sequence: TGTGCCAGCTCACCACGCCGGGACAGCTATGGCTACACCTTC. This chain joins TRBV18 and TRBJ1-2; 7 bases map to TRBD1. Looked up from germline, CDR1 is KGHSH and CDR2 is LQKENI. Losses at the gene ends were 1 base for V and 4 bases for J; bases not matched to a gene: 3. CDR3 length equals 14 residues.

This chain links TRBV9 with TRBJ2-1; TRBD1 matches 7 bases. The junction had 8 bases not matched to a gene; V was cut back by 3 bases and J by 5 bases. The CDR3 has 15 residues. From germline, CDR1 is SGDLS and CDR2 YYNGEE. The CDR3 loop reads CASSGPGQRDNEQFF. For the CDR3, the DNA is TGTGCCAGCAGCGGGCCGGGACAGAGGGACAATGAGCAGTTCTTC.

This clone appeared a few times. J is TRBJ1-2 and V is TRBV27; the match to TRBD1 covers 7 bases. Unmatched junction bases numbered 5, after V lost 5 bases and J lost 5 bases. The CDR3 is 13 amino acids. Germline V CDR1 and CDR2: MNHEY, SMNVEV (reference sequence). CDR3 DNA: TGTGCCAGCAGTCGGGACAGCACGTATGGCTACACCTTC. The encoded protein is CASSRDSTYGYTF.

The chain is built from TRBV5-6 and TRBJ2-1; 12 nucleotides agree with TRBD2. The trim removed 4 bases at V and 5 bases at J, leaving 7 bases unmatched. From germline, CDR1 is SGHDT and CDR2 YYEEEE. The CDR3 covers 16 residues. The CDR3 DNA sequence: TGTGCCAGCAGCACCCTAGCGGGGGGGCCCGACAATGAGCAGTTCTTC. Its protein is CASSTLAGGPDNEQFF.

The chain carries TRBV6-5 and TRBJ1-4; perhaps TRBD1 as D (5 bases). Germline V gives CDR1 MNHEY, CDR2 SVGAGI. This CDR3 is built from 14 residues. The V end lost 0 bases, the J end lost 8 bases, and 10 bases lay between the germline ends. CDR3 loop: CASSYSQGLEKLFF. The CDR3 DNA reads TGTGCCAGCAGTTACTCCCAGGGATTGGAAAAACTGTTTTTT.

This rearrangement joins TRBV19 to TRBJ2-5; 9 nucleotides line up with TRBD1. The better agreement between TRBJ2-7 and the DNA end casts doubt on the J call. In germline, CDR1 is LNHDA, CDR2 SQIVND (reference sequence). CDR3 length: 15 amino acids. DNA for the CDR3: TGTGCCACCAGGGGGAGGGGACAGGGCGACTACGAGCAGTACTTC. This codes for CATRGRGQGDYEQYF.

This clone was seen just once. The chain joins TRBV5-8 to TRBJ2-1; 9 bases fit TRBD1. The length of the CDR3 is 15 residues. The junction had 11 bases not matched to a gene; V was cut back by 1 base and J by 12 bases. Germline V gene lookup returns CDR1 SGHTS and CDR2 YDEGEE. Here the CDR3 DNA reads TGTGCCAGCAGCTTGATCACAGGGGGCGCGGGAAGGCAGTTCTTC. Translation: CASSLITGGAGRQFF.

The chain uses TRBV6-5 and TRBJ1-3; 8 bases fit TRBD1. CDR1 is MNHEY and CDR2 is SVGAGI in the germline V gene. The J segment lost 2 bases and the V segment lost 8 bases, leaving 5 bases of the junction unmatched. CDR3 length equals 14 residues. The CDR3 region has the DNA TGTGCCAGCCGCAAACAGGGGGCTGGAAACACCATATATTTT. It translates to CASRKQGAGNTIYF.

The gene calls are TRBV7-9 and TRBJ2-3; 10 positions match TRBD2. Looked up from germline, CDR1 is SEHNR and CDR2 is FQNEAQ (reference sequence). The CDR3 extends over 15 amino acids. The V segment lost 2 bases and the J segment 4 bases; nucleotides outside the gene matches: 3. The CDR3 nucleotides read TGTGCCAGCAGCTTACTAAGCGGGGGGGCAGATACGCAGTATTTT. Amino acid sequence: CASSLLSGGADTQYF. The variable domain in full, with the rest retrieved from reference TRBV7-9 and TRBJ2-3, is DTGVSQNPRHKITKRGQNVTFRCDPISEHNRLYWYRQTLGQGPEFLTYFQNEAQLEKSRLLSDRFSAERPKGSFSTLEIQRTEQGDSAMYLCASSLLSGGADTQYFGPGTRLTVL.

This sequence joins TRBV30 and TRBJ1-1; no definite D call. This CDR3 comprises 13 residues. Germline lookup yields CDR1 GTSNPN and CDR2 SVGIG (reference sequence). V lost 2 bases to trimming and J lost 1 base, with 8 bases between them. CDR3 sequence (DNA): TGTGCCTGGAGTAGTACAACGAACACTGAAGCTTTCTTT. It yields the protein CAWSSTTNTEAFF.

The CDR3 coding sequence is TGTGCCAGCACCCCGACAGGGGGGGCGGCTGTCTATGGCTACACCTTC. It encodes CASTPTGGAAVYGYTF. The rearrangement links TRBV27 to TRBJ1-2, with TRBD1 matching 9 bases. There are 16 residues in the CDR3. The germline V gene encodes CDR1 MNHEY and CDR2 SMNVEV (reference sequence). Germline trimming cut 7 bases from V and 4 bases from J; bases unmatched to any gene: 13.

The chain combines TRBV5-1 with TRBJ1-1, with D possibly TRBD1 on 6 matching bases. The germline CDR1 and CDR2 sequences are SGHRS and YFSETQ. This CDR3 has 16 amino acids. V was shortened by 0 bases and J by 1 base, with 13 bases between the two germline ends. The CDR3 bases are TGCGCCAGCAGCTTGGATCCCGGGACACAGAACACTGAAGCTTTCTTT. Its translation is CASSLDPGTQNTEAFF.

The CDR3 region is CASSPGGASPVVLQPQHF. Here the CDR3 DNA reads TGTGCCAGTAGCCCTGGGGGGGCATCACCGGTTGTACTTCAGCCCCAGCATTTT. This chain connects TRBV19 to TRBJ1-5; possibly TRBD1 for D (6 bases). The germline V and J ends were trimmed by 6 bases and 6 bases, with 27 bases remaining between them. CDR1 and CDR2 (germline): LNHDA, SQIVND (reference sequence). The CDR3 loop spans 18 amino acids.

The chain recombines TRBV30 with TRBJ2-7; D unresolved. Trimming left V 1 base short and J 1 base short, with 5 bases between. The CDR3 is 12 amino acids. The germline gives CDR1 GTSNPN, CDR2 SVGIG (reference sequence). The CDR3 sequence is CAWSGPSYEQYF. The CDR3 nucleotides read TGTGCCTGGAGTGGTCCTTCCTACGAGCAGTACTTC.

This rearrangement joins TRBV4-1 to TRBJ1-1; D is ambiguous. CDR1 and CDR2 (germline): MGHRA, YSYEKL. The V end lost 1 base, the J end lost 0 bases, and 9 bases lay between the germline ends. The CDR3 loop spans 15 amino acids. CDR3 in amino acids: CASSQAGNMNTEAFF. The CDR3 DNA reads TGCGCCAGCAGCCAAGCGGGAAACATGAACACTGAAGCTTTCTTT.

The chain is built from TRBV25-1 and TRBJ2-7; 9 bases line up with TRBD1. The CDR3 is 14 residues long. Germline loops: CDR1 MGHDK, CDR2 SYGVNS. V trimming: 6 bases; J trimming: 0 bases; junction bases outside the gene matches: 3. The CDR3 here is CASSPGQGSYEQYF. The CDR3 DNA reads as TGTGCCAGCAGCCCGGGACAGGGCTCCTACGAGCAGTACTTC.

This clone has only a few counts. The genes are TRBV5-1 and TRBJ2-5, with TRBD2 identical over 9 bases. The CDR3 loop spans 14 amino acids. Looked up from germline, CDR1 is SGHRS and CDR2 is YFSETQ. Trimming at V came to 6 bases and at J to 0 bases, leaving 3 bases not matched to a gene. CDR3 in amino acids: CASNAGGNQETQYF. CDR3 nucleotides: TGCGCCAGCAATGCGGGGGGGAACCAAGAGACCCAGTACTTC.

The genes are TRBV10-3 and TRBJ1-3; no firm D call. Germline CDR1 ENHRY, CDR2 SYGVKD. With 3 bases removed from V and 0 bases from J, the gap between germline ends came to 12 bases. The CDR3 is made up of 16 amino acids. Here the CDR3 DNA reads TGTGCCATCAGTGACCCGGGATATCGCTCTGGAAACACCATATATTTT. Amino acids: CAISDPGYRSGNTIYF.

This clone came up once. V gene TRBV11-1 combines with J gene TRBJ2-5; D might be TRBD1 (6 bases). The J call may be wrong; the DNA end is better matched by TRBJ2-7. In germline, CDR1 is SGHAT, CDR2 FQDESV (reference sequence). This CDR3 has 12 residues. CDR3 sequence: CASSSDSYEQYF. CDR3 nucleotides: TGTGCCAGCAGCTCGGACAGCTACGAGCAGTACTTC.

This chain uses TRBV6-5 with TRBJ2-3; D may be TRBD1 (6 bases). The V end was cut by 0 bases, the J end by 9 bases, with 13 bases between. Germline V gives CDR1 MNHEY, CDR2 SVGAGI. The CDR3 is made up of 14 amino acids. CDR3 amino acids: CASSYSQTQGTQYF. DNA for the CDR3: TGTGCCAGCAGTTACTCGCAGACCCAGGGGACGCAGTATTTT.

The gene calls are TRBV11-2 and TRBJ2-5; D ambiguous. Germline loops: CDR1 SGHAT, CDR2 FQNNGV. The CDR3 covers 12 residues. V dropped 5 bases and J dropped 5 bases, with 9 bases sitting between them. CDR3 sequence reads: CASSTYGETQYF. In nucleotides, the CDR3 is TGTGCCAGCAGCACTTACGGGGAGACCCAGTACTTC.